This T cell receptor beta chain was identified during a study of blood T cell repertoires in COVID-19. At the level of the study: The United States, Italy and Spain provided the acute and convalescent COVID-19 samples.

Per the original methods: Estimation of nucleated cell counts was performed using reference gene primer amplification. Sequencing used immunoSEQ multiplex PCR; TCRdb keeps in-frame clones, though not all of them. Clone size and the V and J calls come from that table; the DNA yielded D and trimming. The top ten hold 0.94% of the sample, which has around 260,000 clones, around 90% seen once. CDR1 LNHDA and CDR2 SQIVND come from the germline V gene (reference sequence). This CDR3 spans 12 amino acids. The V end was cut by 1 base, the J end by 8 bases, with 6 bases between. Sequencing used peripheral blood. The origin of this receptor is a woman aged 40-49 years who had recovered from COVID-19. The V gene is TRBV19, the J gene TRBJ2-1; D is possibly TRBD1 (6 bases). For the CDR3, the DNA is TGTGCCAGTAGTATAGCAGGGGATGAGCAGTTCTTC. The encoded protein is CASSIAGDEQFF. Using reference TRBV19 and TRBJ2-1 for the parts outside the CDR3, the full variable domain is DGGITQSPKYLFRKEGQNVTLSCEQNLNHDAMYWYRQDPGQGLRLIYYSQIVNDFQKGDIAEGYSVSREKKESFPLTVTSAQKNPTAFYLCASSIAGDEQFFGPGTRLTVL.